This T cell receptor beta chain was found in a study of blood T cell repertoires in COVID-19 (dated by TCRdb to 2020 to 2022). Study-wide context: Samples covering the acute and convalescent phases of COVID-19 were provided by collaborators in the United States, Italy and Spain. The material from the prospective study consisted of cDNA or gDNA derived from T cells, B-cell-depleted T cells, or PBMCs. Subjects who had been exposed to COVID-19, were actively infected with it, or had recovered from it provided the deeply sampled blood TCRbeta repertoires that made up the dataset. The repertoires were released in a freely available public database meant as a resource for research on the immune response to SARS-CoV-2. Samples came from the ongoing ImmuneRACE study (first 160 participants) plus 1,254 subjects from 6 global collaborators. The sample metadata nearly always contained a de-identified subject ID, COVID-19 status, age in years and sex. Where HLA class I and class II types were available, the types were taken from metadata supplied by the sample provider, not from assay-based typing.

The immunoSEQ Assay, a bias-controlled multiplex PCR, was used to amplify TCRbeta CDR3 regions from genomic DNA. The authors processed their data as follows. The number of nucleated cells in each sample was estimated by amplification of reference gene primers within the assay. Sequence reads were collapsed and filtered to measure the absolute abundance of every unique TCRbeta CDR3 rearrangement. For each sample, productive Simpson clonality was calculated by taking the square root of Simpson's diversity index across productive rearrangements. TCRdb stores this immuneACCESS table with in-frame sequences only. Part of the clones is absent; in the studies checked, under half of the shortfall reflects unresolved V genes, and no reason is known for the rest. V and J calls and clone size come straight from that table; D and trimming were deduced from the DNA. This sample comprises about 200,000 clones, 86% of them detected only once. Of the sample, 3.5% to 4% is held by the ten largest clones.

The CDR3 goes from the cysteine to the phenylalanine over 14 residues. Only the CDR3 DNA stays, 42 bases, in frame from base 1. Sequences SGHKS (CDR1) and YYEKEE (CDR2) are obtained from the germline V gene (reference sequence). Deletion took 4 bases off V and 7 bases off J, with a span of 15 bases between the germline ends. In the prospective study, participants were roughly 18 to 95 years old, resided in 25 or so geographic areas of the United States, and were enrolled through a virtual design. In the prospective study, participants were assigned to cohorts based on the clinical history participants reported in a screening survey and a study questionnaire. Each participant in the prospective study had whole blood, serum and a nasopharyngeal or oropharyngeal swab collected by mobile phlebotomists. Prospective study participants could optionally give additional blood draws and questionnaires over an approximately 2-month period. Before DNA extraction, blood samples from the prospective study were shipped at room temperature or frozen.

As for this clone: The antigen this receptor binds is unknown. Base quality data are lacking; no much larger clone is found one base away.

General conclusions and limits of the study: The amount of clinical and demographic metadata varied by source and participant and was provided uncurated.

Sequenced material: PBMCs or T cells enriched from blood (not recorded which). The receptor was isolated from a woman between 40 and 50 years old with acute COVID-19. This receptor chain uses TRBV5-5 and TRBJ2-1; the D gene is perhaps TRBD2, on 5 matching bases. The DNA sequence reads TGTGCCAGCAGCCTGGCAGCGGAGGCAAATGAGCAGTTCTTC. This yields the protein CASSLAAEANEQFF.